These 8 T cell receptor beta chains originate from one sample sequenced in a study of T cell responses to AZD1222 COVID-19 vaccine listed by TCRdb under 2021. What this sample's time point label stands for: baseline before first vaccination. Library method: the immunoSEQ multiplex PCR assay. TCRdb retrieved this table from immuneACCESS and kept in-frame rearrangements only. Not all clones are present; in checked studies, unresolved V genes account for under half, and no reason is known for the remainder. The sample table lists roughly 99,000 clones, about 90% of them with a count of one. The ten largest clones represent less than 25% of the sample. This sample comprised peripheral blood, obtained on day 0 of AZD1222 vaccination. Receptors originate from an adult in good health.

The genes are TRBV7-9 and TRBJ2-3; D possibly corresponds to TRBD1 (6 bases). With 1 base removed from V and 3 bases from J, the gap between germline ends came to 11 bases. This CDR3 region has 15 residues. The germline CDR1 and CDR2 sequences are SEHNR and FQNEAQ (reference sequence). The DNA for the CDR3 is TGTGCCAGCAGCTTAGGCTGGGGGCGGACAGATACGCAGTATTTT. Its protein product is CASSLGWGRTDTQYF. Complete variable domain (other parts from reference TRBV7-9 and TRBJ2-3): DTGVSQNPRHKITKRGQNVTFRCDPISEHNRLYWYRQTLGQGPEFLTYFQNEAQLEKSRLLSDRFSAERPKGSFSTLEIQRTEQGDSAMYLCASSLGWGRTDTQYFGPGTRLTVL.

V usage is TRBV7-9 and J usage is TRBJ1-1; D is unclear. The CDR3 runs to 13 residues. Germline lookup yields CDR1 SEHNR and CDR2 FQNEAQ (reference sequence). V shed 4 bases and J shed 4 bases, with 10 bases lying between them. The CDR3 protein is CASSSGRTTEAFF. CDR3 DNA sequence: TGTGCCAGCAGCTCAGGACGCACCACTGAAGCTTTCTTT.

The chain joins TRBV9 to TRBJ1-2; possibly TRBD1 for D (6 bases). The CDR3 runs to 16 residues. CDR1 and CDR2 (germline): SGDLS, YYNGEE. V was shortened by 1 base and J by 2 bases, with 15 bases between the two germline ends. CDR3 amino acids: CASSVLPDSWNYGYTF. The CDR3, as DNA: TGTGCCAGCAGCGTATTGCCGGACAGCTGGAACTATGGCTACACCTTC.

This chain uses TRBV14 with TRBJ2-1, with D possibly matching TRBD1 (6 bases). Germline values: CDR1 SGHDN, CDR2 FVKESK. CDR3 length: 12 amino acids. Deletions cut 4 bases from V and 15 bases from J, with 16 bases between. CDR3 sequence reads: CASSRSGTIVFF. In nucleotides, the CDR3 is TGTGCCAGCAGCCGATCCGGGACAATAGTGTTCTTC.

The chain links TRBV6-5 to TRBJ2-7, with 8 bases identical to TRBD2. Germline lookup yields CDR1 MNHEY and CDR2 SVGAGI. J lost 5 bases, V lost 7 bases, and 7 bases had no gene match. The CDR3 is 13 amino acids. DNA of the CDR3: TGTGCCAGCACGCGCGGGGGGCGCGACGAGCAGTACTTC. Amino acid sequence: CASTRGGRDEQYF.

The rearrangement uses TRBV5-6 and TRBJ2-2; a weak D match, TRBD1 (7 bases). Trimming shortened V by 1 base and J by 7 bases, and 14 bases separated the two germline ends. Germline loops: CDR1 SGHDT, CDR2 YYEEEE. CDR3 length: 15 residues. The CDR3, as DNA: TGTGCCAGCAGCTTGACGGCAGGGGGGATCGGGGAGCTGTTTTTT. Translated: CASSLTAGGIGELFF.

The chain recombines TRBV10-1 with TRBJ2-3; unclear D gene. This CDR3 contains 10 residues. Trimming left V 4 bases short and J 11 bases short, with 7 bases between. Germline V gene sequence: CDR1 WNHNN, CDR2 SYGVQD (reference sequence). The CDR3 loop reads CASSAPMQYF. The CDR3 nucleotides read TGCGCCAGCAGTGCCCCAATGCAGTATTTT.

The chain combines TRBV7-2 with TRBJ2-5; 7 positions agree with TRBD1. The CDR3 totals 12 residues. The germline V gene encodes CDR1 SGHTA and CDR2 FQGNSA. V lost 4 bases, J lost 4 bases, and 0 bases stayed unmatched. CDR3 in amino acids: CASSSGGETQYF. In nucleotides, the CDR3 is TGTGCCAGCAGCTCAGGGGGAGAGACCCAGTACTTC.